This TCR beta chain is drawn from a study of blood T cell repertoires in COVID-19. By its share, this clone is medium-sized (0.01 to 0.1%). It was during active infection that Seattle patients were enrolled and then longitudinally followed. CDR1 is SGHRS, CDR2 YFSETQ, per germline. The CDR3 loop spans 15 amino acids. Trimming removed 6 bases from V and 6 bases from J; junction bases left unmatched: 10. As processed by the authors: Counts of nucleated cells, estimated from reference gene primer amplification, were obtained. Using immunoSEQ multiplex PCR, the repertoire was profiled, and TCRdb retains in-frame clones only, with some absent. V, J and clone size reflect that table, while D and trimming were determined from the DNA. The data contain some 70,000 clones, 90% of them seen just once; the ten biggest clones take up roughly 0.47%.

This TCR came from a man aged 45-65 years with COVID-19, enrolled during active disease. V gene TRBV5-1 combines with J gene TRBJ1-2; 11 bases fit TRBD1. Material: peripheral blood. In nucleotides, the CDR3 is TGCGCCAGCAAACTAGGACAGGGGGCAACTGATGGCTACACCTTC. Amino acid sequence: CASKLGQGATDGYTF.